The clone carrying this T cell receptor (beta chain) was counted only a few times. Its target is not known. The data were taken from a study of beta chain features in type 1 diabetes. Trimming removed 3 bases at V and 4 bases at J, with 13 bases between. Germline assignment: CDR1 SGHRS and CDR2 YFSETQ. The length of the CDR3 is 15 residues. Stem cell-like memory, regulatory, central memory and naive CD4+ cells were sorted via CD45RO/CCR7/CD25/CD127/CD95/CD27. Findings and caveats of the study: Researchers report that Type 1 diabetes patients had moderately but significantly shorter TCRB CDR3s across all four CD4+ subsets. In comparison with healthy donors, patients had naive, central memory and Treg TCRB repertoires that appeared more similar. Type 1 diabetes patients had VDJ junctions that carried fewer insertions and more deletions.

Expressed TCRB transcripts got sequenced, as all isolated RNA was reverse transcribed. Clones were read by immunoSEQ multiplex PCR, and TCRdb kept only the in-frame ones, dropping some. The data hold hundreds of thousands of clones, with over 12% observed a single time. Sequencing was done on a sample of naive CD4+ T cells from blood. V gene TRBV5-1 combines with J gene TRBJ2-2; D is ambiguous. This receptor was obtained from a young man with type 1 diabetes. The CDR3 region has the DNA TGCGCCAGCAGCTCGTGGATCCCTGGCACCGGGGAGCTGTTTTTT. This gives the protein CASSSWIPGTGELFF.